The entry below describes one T cell receptor beta chain. The antigen remains undetermined. Data came from immunoSEQ multiplex PCR; TCRdb stores just in-frame clones and leaves some out. This table has tens of thousands of clones, about three quarters appearing once. CD4+ T cells from unexposed donors were obtained before the COVID-19 pandemic (2011-2018). After around nine days of culture, CD4+ T cells were isolated. Testing used SARS-CoV-2 S/N and four cold-coronavirus spikes on unexposed-donor CD4+ T cells, cells permitting. The data derive from a study of CD4 T cells in relation to SARS-CoV-2 and coronaviruses. For the study at large: Negative control cultures got HIV-1 Nef peptides or no peptide. Study observations and caveats: SARS-CoV-2-driven expansion was significantly weaker in crossreactive than monoreactive clones.

CDR3 length: 14 residues. With 5 bases removed from V and 0 bases from J, the gap between germline ends came to 8 bases. Germline V lookup: CDR1 SGHVS, CDR2 FQNEAQ. The rearrangement joins TRBV7-8 to TRBJ2-1, with no clear D. The receptor was derived from a human donor in good health. Specimen: CD4+ T cells from PBMCs, cultured in vitro. The chain's CDR3 is CASSPTISYNEQFF. The CDR3 nucleotides are TGTGCCAGCAGCCCCACAATCTCCTACAATGAGCAGTTCTTC. Looking up the rest from reference TRBV7-8 and TRBJ2-1 gives the full variable domain: GAGVSQSPRYKVAKRGQDVALRCDPISGHVSLFWYQQALGQGPEFLTYFQNEAQLDKSGLPSDRFFAERPEGSVSTLKIQRTQQEDSAVYLCASSPTISYNEQFFGPGTRLTVL.